In this sample, the clone carrying this T cell receptor (beta chain) turned up once. Listed TCR primers, together with previously described methods, were used for the bulk TCR libraries. TCRdb re-derived calls from the PCR reads in MiXCR, one entry per CDR3 protein. The table records roughly 50,000 distinct CDR3 sequences, around 27% of them present only once. These data are taken from a study of molecular identifiers for immune sequencing clone quantification. The length of the CDR3 is 17 residues. In germline, CDR1 is SGHVS, CDR2 FQNEAQ. V lost 5 bases, J lost 0 bases, and 9 bases stayed unmatched. V usage is TRBV7-8 and J usage is TRBJ2-3; TRBD2 agrees at 9 bases. The sequence was collected from a human donor in good health. Some libraries in this study had Jurkat cell RNA spiked in. What was sequenced was naive CD8+ T cells from blood, with Jurkat cell RNA spiked in. The sample's subset: FACS-sorted CD8+CD4-CCR7+CD45RA+ naive T cells. The CDR3 spells CASSRRAGGRSTDTQYF. The CDR3 nucleotides read TGTGCCAGCAGCCGACGAGCGGGGGGCCGAAGCACAGATACGCAGTATTTT.